This record covers a single T cell receptor beta chain. Those enrolled in Seattle joined during active infection and were followed longitudinally afterward. Data came from immunoSEQ multiplex PCR; TCRdb stores just in-frame clones and leaves some out. The sample shows 160,000 or so clones, about four fifths of them seen only once. V lost 6 bases and J lost 3; bases outside the gene matches: 6. The germline V gene has CDR1 MDHEN and CDR2 SYDVKM. The CDR3 consists of 14 residues. This record comes from a study of blood T cell repertoires in COVID-19. About the research overall: Material from acute and convalescent COVID-19 was sourced from the United States, Italy and Spain. From T cells, B-cell-depleted T cells, or PBMCs came the material, which was cDNA or gDNA.

V and J are TRBV28 and TRBJ2-7; TRBD1 matches at 9 bases. The TCR comes from a woman aged 60 to 75 with COVID-19, enrolled during active disease. Sequenced input: peripheral blood. The CDR3 DNA follows: TGTGCCAGCAGGGGGGGGACAGGGCTCTACGAGCAGTACTTC. It yields the protein CASRGGTGLYEQYF.